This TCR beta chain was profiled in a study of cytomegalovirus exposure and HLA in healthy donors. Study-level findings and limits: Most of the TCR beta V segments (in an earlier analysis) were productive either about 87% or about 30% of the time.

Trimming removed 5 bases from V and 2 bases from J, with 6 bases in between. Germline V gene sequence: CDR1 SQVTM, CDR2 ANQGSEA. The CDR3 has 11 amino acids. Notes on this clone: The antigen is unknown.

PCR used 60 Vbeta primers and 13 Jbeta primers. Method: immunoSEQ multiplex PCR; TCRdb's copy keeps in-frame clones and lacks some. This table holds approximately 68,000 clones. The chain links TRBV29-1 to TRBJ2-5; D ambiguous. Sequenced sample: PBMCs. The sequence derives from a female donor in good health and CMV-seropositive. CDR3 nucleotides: TGCAGCGTTCTAGAGCAAGAGACCCAGTACTTC. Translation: CSVLEQETQYF.